This is a list of T cell receptor beta chains from one sample in a study of identical twins. Using its own MiXCR run on the 5' RACE reads, TCRdb lists one record per CDR3 protein. There are about 890,000 distinct CDR3 sequences in the sample; 9% to 15% occur only once, and roughly 1.5% lies in the top ten. These data also formed part of another study, on yellow fever vaccine responses in identical twins.

Sequenced input: PBMCs. The receptors were sampled from a woman under 30 in good health. Each CDR3 is given with its conserved first and last residue. D genes are given only for firm matches. Clone sizes are given selectively: once, few, many, or a class where the clone is expanded.

d_gene | j_gene | abundance | v_gene | CDR3aa | CDR3nt
TRBD1 | TRBJ2-5 | - | TRBV15 | CATSPGRGRQETQYF | TGTGCCACCAGCCCTGGTAGGGGGCGGCAAGAGACCCAGTACTTC
TRBD2 | TRBJ2-1 | many | TRBV11-2 | CASSLVPSGRDNEQFF | TGTGCCAGCAGCTTAGTACCTAGCGGGAGGGACAATGAGCAGTTCTTC
TRBD2 | TRBJ2-1 | few | TRBV20-1 | CSARDTSGNNEQFF | TGCAGTGCTAGAGACACTAGCGGGAACAATGAGCAGTTCTTC
TRBD2 | TRBJ2-7 | few | TRBV7-6 | CASSLTRGTSGTLAYEQYF | TGTGCCAGCAGCTTAACCCGTGGGACTAGCGGGACGTTGGCCTACGAGCAGTACTTC
- | TRBJ2-5 | - | TRBV9 | CASSVGAGETQYF | TGTGCCAGCAGCGTAGGGGCGGGAGAGACCCAGTACTTC
TRBD1 | TRBJ2-5 | - | TRBV29-1 | CSGGPHRGLGETQYF | TGCAGCGGTGGCCCACACAGGGGATTGGGGGAGACCCAGTACTTC
- | TRBJ2-5 | - | TRBV4-1 | CASSQAPSETQYF | TGCGCCAGCAGCCAAGCTCCCTCGGAGACCCAGTACTTC
- | TRBJ1-1 | - | TRBV6-1 | CASRTATDSNTEAFF | TGTGCCAGCCGTACAGCAACAGATAGCAACACTGAAGCTTTCTTT
TRBD1 | TRBJ2-7 | few | TRBV20-1 | CSARIPGTANYEQYF | TGCAGTGCTAGAATCCCCGGGACAGCCAATTACGAGCAGTACTTC
- | TRBJ1-1 | - | TRBV2 | CASRGAVGETEAFF | TGTGCCAGCAGGGGGGCGGTTGGGGAAACTGAAGCTTTCTTT
- | TRBJ1-1 | many | TRBV20-1 | CSAYPTLNTEAFF | TGCAGTGCTTATCCGACACTGAACACTGAAGCTTTCTTT
- | TRBJ2-4 | few | TRBV5-1 | CASSLVAILAKNIQYF | TGCGCCAGCAGCTTGGTTGCGATACTAGCCAAAAACATTCAGTACTTC
TRBD2 | TRBJ2-3 | few | TRBV4-1 | CASSQASGKSDTQYF | TGCGCCAGCAGCCAAGCTAGCGGGAAATCAGATACGCAGTATTTT
TRBD2 | TRBJ2-7 | few | TRBV5-1 | CASSLHPGLAGGPIYEQYF | TGCGCCAGCAGCTTACACCCGGGACTAGCGGGAGGGCCCATATACGAGCAGTACTTC
TRBD2 | TRBJ2-7 | - | TRBV3-1 | CASSHLGGNEQYF | TGTGCCAGCAGCCATCTGGGGGGGAACGAGCAGTACTTC
- | TRBJ2-1 | few | TRBV7-8 | CASSSGLNEQFF | TGTGCCAGCAGCTCGGGACTCAATGAGCAGTTCTTC
- | TRBJ1-3 | - | TRBV6-1 | CASSEVEGPGNTIYF | TGTGCCAGCAGTGAAGTTGAGGGGCCTGGAAACACCATATATTTT
TRBD2 | TRBJ2-7 | - | TRBV7-7 | CASSSPSGSRHEQYF | TGTGCCAGCAGCTCCCCTAGCGGGAGTCGCCACGAGCAGTACTTC
TRBD1 | TRBJ2-5 | - | TRBV20-1 | CSARETGGAETQYF | TGCAGTGCTAGGGAGACAGGGGGCGCGGAGACCCAGTACTTC
TRBD2 | TRBJ2-3 | - | TRBV3-1 | CASRKDSRELRDTQYF | TGTGCCAGCAGAAAAGATTCGCGGGAGCTGCGAGATACGCAGTATTTT
TRBD1 | TRBJ2-1 | - | TRBV3-1 | CASSQPRTGNNEQFF | TGTGCCAGCAGCCAACCAAGGACAGGGAATAATGAGCAGTTCTTC
TRBD2 | TRBJ2-1 | many | TRBV12-3/TRBV12-4 | CASTIAGTSGFHEQFF | TGTGCCAGCACCATTGCCGGGACTAGCGGGTTTCATGAGCAGTTCTTC